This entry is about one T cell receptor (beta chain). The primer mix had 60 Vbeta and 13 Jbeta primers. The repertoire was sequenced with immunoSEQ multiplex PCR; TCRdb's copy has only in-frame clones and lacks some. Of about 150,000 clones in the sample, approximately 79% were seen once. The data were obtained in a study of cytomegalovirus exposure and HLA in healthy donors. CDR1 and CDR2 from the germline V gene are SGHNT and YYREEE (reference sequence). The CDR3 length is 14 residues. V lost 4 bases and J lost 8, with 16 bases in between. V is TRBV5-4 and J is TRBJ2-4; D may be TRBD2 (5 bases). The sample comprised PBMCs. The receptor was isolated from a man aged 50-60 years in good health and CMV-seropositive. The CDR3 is CASSQGLGWDIQYF. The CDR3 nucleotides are TGTGCCAGCAGCCAAGGACTGGGGTGGGACATTCAGTACTTC.